The 23 T cell receptor beta chains listed next were all sequenced from one sample in a study of beta chain features in type 1 diabetes. Study-wide results and limits: The study found moderately but significantly shorter TCRB CDR3s in all four CD4+ subsets of Type 1 diabetes patients.

Antigens of these TCRs are unknown. The authors reverse transcribed all of the isolated RNA, so sequencing captured expressed TCRB transcripts. Sequenced by immunoSEQ multiplex PCR; TCRdb stores in-frame clones only, minus some. The sample shows 600,000 to 700,000 clones, roughly an eighth of them seen only once. The sequencing input was naive CD4+ T cells from blood. These receptors were taken from a man younger than 40 with type 1 diabetes.

The chain links TRBV5-4 to TRBJ2-7; D remains unclear. The CDR3 sequence is 14 residues long. Germline CDR1 is SGHNT and CDR2 is YYREEE (reference sequence). Trimming cost V 0 bases and J 1 base, with 8 bases left between them. The CDR3 DNA sequence: TGTGCCAGCAGCTTGGGGACGGAGTCCTACGAGCAGTACTTC. Encoded protein: CASSLGTESYEQYF.

This rearrangement joins TRBV9 to TRBJ2-3, with a tentative D call TRBD2 (7 bases). V was trimmed by 3 bases and J by 1 base, leaving 21 bases between them. The germline V gene encodes CDR1 SGDLS and CDR2 YYNGEE. The CDR3 totals 18 residues. CDR3 coding DNA: TGTGCCAGCAGCGCCCAAAATAGGGGGGGGCTGGGCACAGATACGCAGTATTTT. Its translation is CASSAQNRGGLGTDTQYF.

The V gene is TRBV4-3, the J gene TRBJ1-2; no clear D gene. CDR1 is LGHNA and CDR2 is YSLEER in the germline V gene. V was shortened by 0 bases and J by 1 base, with 9 bases between the two germline ends. The CDR3 is made up of 15 amino acids. CDR3 sequence (DNA): TGCGCCAGCAGCCAAGATCCCGGTGGTAACTATGGCTACACCTTC. Residues: CASSQDPGGNYGYTF.

This clone was observed a handful of times. The rearrangement uses TRBV5-1 and TRBJ1-4; D possibly corresponds to TRBD1 (5 bases). Germline lookup yields CDR1 SGHRS and CDR2 YFSETQ. The CDR3 extends over 13 amino acids. V was pared by 0 bases and J by 8 bases, with 8 bases between. DNA of the CDR3: TGCGCCAGCAGCTTGGGGAGGGGCGAAAAACTGTTTTTT. Its protein is CASSLGRGEKLFF.

The CDR3 loop reads CASSYSGQVTYEQYF. The CDR3 nucleotides are TGTGCCAGCAGTTACTCGGGACAGGTAACCTACGAGCAGTACTTC. J is TRBJ2-7 and V is TRBV6-5; 8 nucleotides agree with TRBD1. The CDR3 is 15 residues long. Germline assignment: CDR1 MNHEY and CDR2 SVGAGI. V gave up 0 bases and J gave up 2 bases; unmatched junction bases: 3.

The chain joins TRBV6-6 to TRBJ1-1, with 9 bases lining up with TRBD1. The trim removed 8 bases at V and 5 bases at J, leaving 6 bases unmatched. Germline V CDR1 and CDR2: MNHNY, SVGAGI (reference sequence). This CDR3 spans 13 amino acids. The CDR3 nucleotides are TGTGCCAGCGGAAACAGGGGGCTTACTGAAGCTTTCTTT. Translation: CASGNRGLTEAFF.

The chain links TRBV4-3 to TRBJ2-3, with a weak D call TRBD2 (6 bases). Germline CDR1 LGHNA, CDR2 YSLEER. The germline V and J ends were trimmed by 0 bases and 6 bases, with 13 bases remaining between them. The length of the CDR3 is 15 residues. CDR3 sequence: CASSQEWAGGDTQYF. The CDR3 bases are TGCGCCAGCAGCCAAGAGTGGGCTGGAGGGGATACGCAGTATTTT.

This clone was detected only a few times. The gene calls are TRBV5-1 and TRBJ2-7; TRBD2 is a possible D gene (7 bases). The CDR3 length is 15 residues. Germline V gene sequence: CDR1 SGHRS, CDR2 YFSETQ. V gave up 0 bases and J gave up 6 bases, with 16 bases separating them. The CDR3, as DNA: TGCGCCAGCAGCTTGGAGGGGGGACTAAGGCCCGAGCAGTACTTC. Protein product: CASSLEGGLRPEQYF.

The chain links TRBV5-6 to TRBJ2-3, with D possibly called TRBD1 or TRBD2 (5 bases each). From germline, CDR1 is SGHDT and CDR2 YYEEEE. This CDR3 spans 15 amino acids. Trimming left V 7 bases short and J 2 bases short, with 17 bases between. CDR3 loop: CASWDGRLNTDTQYF. For the CDR3, the DNA is TGTGCCAGCTGGGACGGACGACTTAACACAGATACGCAGTATTTT.

The chain uses TRBV29-1 and TRBJ2-5, with D tentatively TRBD2 (6 bases). Germline loops: CDR1 SQVTM, CDR2 ANQGSEA. Between the trimmed V and J ends, which lost 6 bases and 5 bases, there was a span of 22 bases. The CDR3 has 15 residues. The chain's CDR3 is CSVAPGTLSRETQYF. Written as DNA, the CDR3 is TGCAGCGTCGCCCCCGGGACTCTCTCGCGGGAGACCCAGTACTTC.

The chain carries TRBV7-2 and TRBJ1-2; D is uncertain. This CDR3 has 14 residues. Germline V CDR1 and CDR2: SGHTA, FQGNSA. Trimming removed 4 bases from V and 7 bases from J, with 16 bases in between. In DNA form, the CDR3 reads TGTGCCAGCAGCTCCCTATTGGGATGGGGTGGCTACACCTTC. Translating gives CASSSLLGWGGYTF.

V is TRBV27 and J is TRBJ1-5; D perhaps matches TRBD1 (6 bases). Germline CDR1 and CDR2: MNHEY and SMNVEV (reference sequence). The CDR3 is 16 amino acids. V was trimmed by 1 base and J by 6 bases, leaving 16 bases between them. The CDR3 loop is CASSLFPRGGGQPQHF. The CDR3 region has the DNA TGTGCCAGCAGTTTATTCCCCAGGGGAGGGGGTCAGCCCCAGCATTTT.

This clone was counted only a few times. Additional DNA sequences in this sample encode the identical CDR3. J is TRBJ1-5 and V is TRBV30, with TRBD1 as a possible D gene (5 bases). The ends were cut back, 1 base at V and 6 bases at J, with 7 bases in the middle. This CDR3 has 12 amino acids. CDR1 and CDR2 (germline): GTSNPN, SVGIG (reference sequence). This CDR3 is CAWSGGGQPQHF. CDR3 in DNA: TGTGCCTGGAGTGGTGGGGGTCAGCCCCAGCATTTT. The variable domain in full, completed from reference TRBV30 and TRBJ1-5, reads SQTIHQWPATLVQPVGSPLSLECTVEGTSNPNLYWYRQAAGRGLQLLFYSVGIGQISSEVPQNLSASRPQDRQFILSSKKLLLSDSGFYLCAWSGGGQPQHFGDGTRLSIL.

This clone has only a few counts. The chain links TRBV27 to TRBJ2-7, with D unresolved. This CDR3 comprises 16 residues. V lost 3 bases and J lost 6, with 21 bases in between. Germline values: CDR1 MNHEY, CDR2 SMNVEV (reference sequence). CDR3 coding DNA: TGTGCCAGCAGTTTGCCCCCCCGGCTCGGGTCGTTCGAGCAGTACTTC. Translation: CASSLPPRLGSFEQYF.

In this sample, this clone turned up many times. The J gene is TRBJ2-1, the V gene TRBV21-1; the table's D call TRBD1 went unverified against the DNA. TRBV21-1 is deemed a pseudogene. The CDR3 is 11 residues long. This CDR3 is CAGTDDNEQFF. The DNA for the CDR3 is TGTGCCGGGACAGACGACAATGAGCAGTTCTTC.

This clone was observed a handful of times. Other DNA sequences within the sample encode an identical CDR3. The rearrangement links TRBV2 to TRBJ1-5, with a possible D match to TRBD1 (5 bases). V shed 6 bases and J shed 1 base, with 7 bases lying between them. Germline loops: CDR1 SNHLY, CDR2 FYNNEI. This CDR3 region has 13 residues. Written as DNA, the CDR3 is TGTGCCAGCAGCCGGGACAGCAATCAGCCCCAGCATTTT. Its protein is CASSRDSNQPQHF.

V is TRBV18 and J is TRBJ2-2; D is unclear. Between the trimmed V and J ends, which lost 0 bases and 5 bases, there was a span of 7 bases. Germline loops: CDR1 KGHSH, CDR2 LQKENI. This CDR3 is built from 14 residues. The CDR3 nucleotides read TGTGCCAGCTCACCACCGGCTTTTACCGGGGAGCTGTTTTTT. Protein: CASSPPAFTGELFF.

This clone was observed a few times. CDR3 sequence: CASSLAGNNEQFF. In nucleotides, the CDR3 is TGTGCCAGCAGCTTAGCAGGGAACAATGAGCAGTTCTTC. The rearrangement links TRBV13 to TRBJ2-1; TRBD1 is a possible D gene (5 bases). The CDR3 is made up of 13 amino acids. Looked up from germline, CDR1 is PRHDT and CDR2 is FYEKMQ (reference sequence). V lost 1 base and J 5 bases, leaving 6 bases between the germline ends.

CDR3 sequence reads: CASSPRGGAGANVLTF. In nucleotides, the CDR3 is TGTGCCAGCAGCCCCCGAGGGGGGGCCGGGGCCAACGTCCTGACTTTC. This chain joins TRBV6-6 and TRBJ2-6, with D perhaps matching TRBD2 (7 bases). Germline V gene data show CDR1 as MNHNY and CDR2 as SVGAGI (reference sequence). Trimming stripped 6 bases from V and 4 bases from J, with 16 bases between. This CDR3 has 16 residues.

This clone showed up just a few times. This chain connects TRBV5-1 to TRBJ2-7; TRBD1 aligns across 8 bases. The CDR3 has 14 residues. CDR1 and CDR2 from the germline V gene are SGHRS and YFSETQ. After removal of 4 bases from V and 11 bases from J, the junction contained 14 bases not matched to a gene. The DNA for the CDR3 is TGCGCCAGCAGCGGGGGACAGGCCGGTGGGTTCGAGTACTTC. Protein product: CASSGGQAGGFEYF. Complete variable domain (other parts from reference TRBV5-1 and TRBJ2-7): KAGVTQTPRYLIKTRGQQVTLSCSPISGHRSVSWYQQTPGQGLQFLFEYFSETQRNKGNFPGRFSGRQFSNSRSEMNVSTLELGDSALYLCASSGGQAGGFEYFGPGTRLTVT.

The V call is TRBV6-6, the J call TRBJ1-5; D may be TRBD1 (6 bases). CDR1 and CDR2 (germline): MNHNY, SVGAGI (reference sequence). V was pared by 4 bases and J by 5 bases, with 18 bases between. The CDR3 length is 16 residues. CDR3 region: CASSSGRGGGDQPQHF. Here the CDR3 DNA reads TGTGCCAGCAGTTCAGGCAGGGGCGGTGGGGATCAGCCCCAGCATTTT.

The rearrangement links TRBV10-3 to TRBJ2-7; 7 nucleotides match TRBD1. Germline CDR1 ENHRY, CDR2 SYGVKD. The CDR3 consists of 13 residues. Losses at the gene ends were 11 bases for V and 3 bases for J; bases not matched to a gene: 10. The CDR3 loop reads CAVTGTESYEQYF. The CDR3 DNA follows: TGTGCCGTAACCGGGACAGAAAGCTACGAGCAGTACTTC.

Note on this clone: Other DNA sequences in this sample translate to the same CDR3. The rearrangement joins TRBV6-5 to TRBJ2-3, with 8 bases fitting TRBD1. Per germline, CDR1 MNHEY and CDR2 SVGAGI. The V gene end was trimmed by 6 bases and the J gene end by 5 bases; junction bases not matched to a gene: 4. The CDR3 has 13 amino acids. The CDR3 loop is CASRGQGKDTQYF. The CDR3 bases are TGTGCCAGCAGAGGACAGGGAAAAGATACGCAGTATTTT.